The source of this T cell receptor (beta chain) is a study of T cell changes during pregnancy in multiple sclerosis. Germline V lookup: CDR1 LNHDA, CDR2 SQIVND (reference sequence). The ends lost 5 bases at V and 4 bases at J; junction bases unmatched: 5. CDR3 length equals 14 residues. Some clones are missing from TCRdb's copy, which holds only in-frame ones; the method was immunoSEQ multiplex PCR. The sample includes about 120,000 clones, 93% of them seen just once. The sequence came from a female donor with multiple sclerosis, enrolled in a pregnancy study. This sequence joins TRBV19 and TRBJ2-5; TRBD1 matches 9 bases. Sequencing was performed on peripheral blood, taken before pregnancy. CDR3 coding DNA: TGTGCCAGTAGTCTCGGACAGGGGCGAGAGACCCAGTACTTC. This encodes CASSLGQGRETQYF.